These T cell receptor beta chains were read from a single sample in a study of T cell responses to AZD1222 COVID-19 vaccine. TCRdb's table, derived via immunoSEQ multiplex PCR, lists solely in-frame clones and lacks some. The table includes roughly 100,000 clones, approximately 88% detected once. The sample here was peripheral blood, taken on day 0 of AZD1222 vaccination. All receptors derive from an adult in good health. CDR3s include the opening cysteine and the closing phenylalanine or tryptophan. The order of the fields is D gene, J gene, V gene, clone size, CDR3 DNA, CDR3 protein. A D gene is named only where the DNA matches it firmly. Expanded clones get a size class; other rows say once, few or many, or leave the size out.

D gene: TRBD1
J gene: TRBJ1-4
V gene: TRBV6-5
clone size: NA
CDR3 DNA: TGTGCCAGCAGGGGGACAGGCAAGAGCGAAAAACTGTTTTTT
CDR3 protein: CASRGTGKSEKLFF

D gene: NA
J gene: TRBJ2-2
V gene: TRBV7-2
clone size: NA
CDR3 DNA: TGTGCCAGCGGGACTTACGGGGAGCTGTTTTTT
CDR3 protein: CASGTYGELFF

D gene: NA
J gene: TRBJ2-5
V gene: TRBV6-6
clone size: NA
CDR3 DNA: TGTGCCAGCAAAGGGCCAGAGACCCAGTACTTC
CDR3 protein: CASKGPETQYF

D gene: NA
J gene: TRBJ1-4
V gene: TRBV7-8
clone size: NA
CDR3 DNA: TGTGCCAGCAGCTTAATGGGGAGGCTCGTGGAAAAACTGTTTTTT
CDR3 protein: CASSLMGRLVEKLFF

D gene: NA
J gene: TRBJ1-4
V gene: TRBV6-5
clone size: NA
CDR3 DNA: TGTGCCAGCAGTTACTCCGGCCCGAATGAAAAACTGTTTTTT
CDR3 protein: CASSYSGPNEKLFF

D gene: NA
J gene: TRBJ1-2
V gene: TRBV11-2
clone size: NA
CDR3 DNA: TGTGCCAGCAGCTCCGGGGCCTATGGCTACACCTTC
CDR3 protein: CASSSGAYGYTF

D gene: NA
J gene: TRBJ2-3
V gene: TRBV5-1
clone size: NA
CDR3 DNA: TGCGCCAGCAGCATCGGGACTTCCCGTTCCACAGATACGCAGTATTTT
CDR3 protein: CASSIGTSRSTDTQYF

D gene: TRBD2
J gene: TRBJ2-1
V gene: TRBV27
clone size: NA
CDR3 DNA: TGTGCCAGTGCACTAGCGGATATTTACAATGAGCAGTTCTTC
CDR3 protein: CASALADIYNEQFF

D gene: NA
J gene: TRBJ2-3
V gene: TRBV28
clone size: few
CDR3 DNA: TGTGCCAGCACCCTTTACCTCACAGATACGCAGTATTTT
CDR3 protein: CASTLYLTDTQYF

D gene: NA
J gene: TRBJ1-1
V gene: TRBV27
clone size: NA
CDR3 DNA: TGTGCCAGCAGCCTGCCAGGGAGCACTGAAGCTTTCTTT
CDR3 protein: CASSLPGSTEAFF

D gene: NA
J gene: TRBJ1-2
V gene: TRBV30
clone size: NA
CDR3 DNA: TGTGCCTGGACCCGGGACAATAACTATGGCTACACCTTC
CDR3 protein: CAWTRDNNYGYTF

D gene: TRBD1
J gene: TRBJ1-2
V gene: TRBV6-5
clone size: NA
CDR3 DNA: TGTGCCAGCAGTTCGCAGGGGGCAAACTATGGCTACACCTTC
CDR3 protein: CASSSQGANYGYTF

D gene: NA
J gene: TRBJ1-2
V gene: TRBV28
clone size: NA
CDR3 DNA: TGTGCCAGCATCCCCACGGCGGCAGGGTTCGGCTACACCTTC
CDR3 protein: CASIPTAAGFGYTF

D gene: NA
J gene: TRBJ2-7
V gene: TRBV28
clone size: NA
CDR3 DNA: TGTGCCAGCATCGGACAAGTATACGAGCAGTACTTC
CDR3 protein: CASIGQVYEQYF

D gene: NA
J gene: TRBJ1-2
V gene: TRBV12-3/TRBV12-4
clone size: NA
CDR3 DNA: TGTGCCAGCAGCCGAATGGAGGGGGATGGCTACACCTTC
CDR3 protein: CASSRMEGDGYTF

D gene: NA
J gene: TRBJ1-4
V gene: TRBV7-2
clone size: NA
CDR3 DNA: TGTGCCAGCAGACCCCACGTGAGGGAAAAACTGTTTTTT
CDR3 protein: CASRPHVREKLFF

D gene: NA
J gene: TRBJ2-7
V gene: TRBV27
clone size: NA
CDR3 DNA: TGTGCCAGCAGTCCAGGATCGGGCGCCTACGAGCAGTACTTC
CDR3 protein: CASSPGSGAYEQYF

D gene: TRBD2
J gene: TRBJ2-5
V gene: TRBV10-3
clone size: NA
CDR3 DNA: TGTGCCTCCGGGAGGGGAGGAGAGACCCAGTACTTC
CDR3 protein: CASGRGGETQYF

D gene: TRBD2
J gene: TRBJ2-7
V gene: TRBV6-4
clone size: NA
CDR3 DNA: TGTGCCAGCAGTTTCCTAGCGGGAGGCGAGCAGTACTTC
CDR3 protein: CASSFLAGGEQYF

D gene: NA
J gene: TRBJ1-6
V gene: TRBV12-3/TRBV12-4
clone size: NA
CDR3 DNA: TGTGCCAGCAGTTTCCGGGTATCATCACCCCTCCACTTT
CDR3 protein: CASSFRVSSPLHF

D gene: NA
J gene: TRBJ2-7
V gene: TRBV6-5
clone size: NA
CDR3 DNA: TGTGCCAGCAGGCGGTCCTACGAGCAGTACTTC
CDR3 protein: CASRRSYEQYF

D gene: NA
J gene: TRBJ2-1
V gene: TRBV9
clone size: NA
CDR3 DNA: TGTGCCACTCACCAGCAGTTCTTC
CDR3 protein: CATHQQFF

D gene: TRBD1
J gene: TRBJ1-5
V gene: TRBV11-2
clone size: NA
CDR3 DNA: TGTGCCAGCAGCTGGACAGGGGGGCGTCAGCCCCAGCATTTT
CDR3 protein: CASSWTGGRQPQHF

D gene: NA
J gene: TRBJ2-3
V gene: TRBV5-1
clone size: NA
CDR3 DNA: TGCGCCAGCAGCTTTGGGGGGGCTGATACGCAGTATTTT
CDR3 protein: CASSFGGADTQYF

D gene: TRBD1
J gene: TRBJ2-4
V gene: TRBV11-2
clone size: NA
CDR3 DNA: TGTGCCAGCAGCTTTGGGACAGAAAACATTCAGTACTTC
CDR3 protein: CASSFGTENIQYF

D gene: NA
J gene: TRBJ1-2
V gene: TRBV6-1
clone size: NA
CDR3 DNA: TGTGCCAGCAGTGAGGCAGTAGAATATGGCTACACCTTC
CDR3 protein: CASSEAVEYGYTF

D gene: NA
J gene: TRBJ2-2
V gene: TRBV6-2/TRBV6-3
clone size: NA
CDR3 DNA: TGTGCCAGCAGTAATAACCGGAACACCGGGGAGCTGTTTTTT
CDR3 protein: CASSNNRNTGELFF

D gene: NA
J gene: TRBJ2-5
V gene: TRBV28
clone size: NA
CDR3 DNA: TGTGCCAGCAATAACGGAAACCAAGAGACCCAGTACTTC
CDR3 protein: CASNNGNQETQYF

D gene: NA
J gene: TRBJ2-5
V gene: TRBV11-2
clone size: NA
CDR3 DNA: TGTGCCAGCAGTCAGGGAGTCGGGGAGACCCAGTACTTC
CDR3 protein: CASSQGVGETQYF

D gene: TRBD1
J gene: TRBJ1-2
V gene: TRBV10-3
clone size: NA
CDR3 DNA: TGTGCCATCAGTGAATCGACAGGGGGCCTTGGCTACACCTTC
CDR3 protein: CAISESTGGLGYTF

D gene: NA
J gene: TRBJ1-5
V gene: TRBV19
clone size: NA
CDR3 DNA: TGTGCCAGTAGTACGCAGGGGTCTGCTCAGCCCCAGCATTTT
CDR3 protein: CASSTQGSAQPQHF

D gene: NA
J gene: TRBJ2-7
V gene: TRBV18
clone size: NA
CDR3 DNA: TGTGCCAGCTCAGTGGGGTCGCTATACGAGCAGTACTTC
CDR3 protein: CASSVGSLYEQYF

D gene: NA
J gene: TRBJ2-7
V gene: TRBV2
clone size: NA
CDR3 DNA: TGTGCCAGCAGTGACAGGTACAGCTCCTACGAGCAGTACTTC
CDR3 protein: CASSDRYSSYEQYF

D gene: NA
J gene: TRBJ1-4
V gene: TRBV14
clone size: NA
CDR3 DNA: TGTGCCAGCAGCCAAGTTGGGCTTTCCGTAAAACTGTTTTTT
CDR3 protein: CASSQVGLSVKLFF

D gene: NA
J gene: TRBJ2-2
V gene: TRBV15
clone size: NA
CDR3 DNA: TGTGCCACCAGCAGAGACTTCAACACCGGGGAGCTGTTTTTT
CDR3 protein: CATSRDFNTGELFF

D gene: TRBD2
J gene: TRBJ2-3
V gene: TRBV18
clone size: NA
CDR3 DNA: TGTGCCAGCTCACCACCGGCGGGGGGGATCACAGATACGCAGTATTTT
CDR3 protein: CASSPPAGGITDTQYF

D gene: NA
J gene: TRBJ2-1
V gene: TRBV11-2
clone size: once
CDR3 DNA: TGTGCCAGCAGCTTATTAGGGGTAGGGGGGTACGGTGAGCAGTTCTTC
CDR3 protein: CASSLLGVGGYGEQFF

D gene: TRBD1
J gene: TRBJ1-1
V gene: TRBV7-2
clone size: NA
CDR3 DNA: TGTGCCAGCAGCCAAGATCCAGGGGGAGGCTCCACTGAAGCTTTCTTT
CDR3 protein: CASSQDPGGGSTEAFF

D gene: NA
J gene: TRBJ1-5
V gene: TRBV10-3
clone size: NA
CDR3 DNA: TGTGCCATCAGTCCGGACAGTTTTAATAGCAATCAGCCCCAGCATTTT
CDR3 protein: CAISPDSFNSNQPQHF

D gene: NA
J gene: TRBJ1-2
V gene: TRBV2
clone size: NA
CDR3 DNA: TGTGCCAGCAGTGAGGCCGGGGAGGGTGGCTACACCTTC
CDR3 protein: CASSEAGEGGYTF

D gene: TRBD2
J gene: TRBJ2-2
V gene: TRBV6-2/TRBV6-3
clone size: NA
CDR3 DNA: TGTGCCAGCAGTTACTCAAGCGGGAGCAACACCGGGGAGCTGTTTTTT
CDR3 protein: CASSYSSGSNTGELFF

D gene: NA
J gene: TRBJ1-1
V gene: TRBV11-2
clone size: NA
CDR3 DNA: TGTGCCAGCAGCCTCGACACATTTAACACTGAAGCTTTCTTT
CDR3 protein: CASSLDTFNTEAFF

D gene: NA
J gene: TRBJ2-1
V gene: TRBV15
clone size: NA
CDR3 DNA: TGTGCCACCAGCAGGGGCGACAGTAGGAATGAGCAGTTCTTC
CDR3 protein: CATSRGDSRNEQFF

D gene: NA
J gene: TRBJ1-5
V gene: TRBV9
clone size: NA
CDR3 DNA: TGTGCCAGCAGCCCGGCCCCGCGGGGGCAGCCCCAGCATTTT
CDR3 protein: CASSPAPRGQPQHF

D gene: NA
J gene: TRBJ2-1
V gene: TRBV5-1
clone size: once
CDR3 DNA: TGCGCCAGCAGCTTGGTCGCGGAGCCCTACAATGAGCAGTTCTTC
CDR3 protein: CASSLVAEPYNEQFF